The subject of this entry is one T cell receptor (beta chain). This entry is derived from a study of blood T cell repertoires in COVID-19. Losses at the gene ends were 4 bases for V and 5 bases for J; bases not matched to a gene: 8. Germline CDR1 reads SEHNR; CDR2 reads FQNEAQ (reference sequence). The length of the CDR3 is 15 residues. The repertoire was sequenced with immunoSEQ multiplex PCR; TCRdb's copy has only in-frame clones and lacks some. The sample yields around 210,000 clones, roughly 85% seen once. The sample consisted of peripheral blood. The receptor was isolated from a man aged 50-60 years with COVID-19, enrolled during active disease. V gene TRBV7-9 combines with J gene TRBJ2-5; 9 nucleotides align to TRBD2. The CDR3 here is CASSYLERGVETQYF. The DNA of the CDR3 is TGTGCCAGCAGCTACCTAGAGCGGGGGGTGGAGACCCAGTACTTC.